This T cell receptor (beta chain) derives from a study of cytomegalovirus exposure and HLA in healthy donors. The PCR was carried out with 60 Vbeta primers and 13 Jbeta primers. Repertoires were generated with immunoSEQ multiplex PCR, while TCRdb's copy carries only in-frame clones and drops some. The table has some 89,000 clones, approximately 70% seen once; the top ten hold almost 8.5%. This clone has only one observation. This receptor was taken from a man aged 55 to 70 in good health and CMV-seronegative. Sequencing used PBMCs.

The CDR3 nucleotides read TGTGCCAGCAGCTTAGAATCTAGCACCGGGGAGCTGTTTTTT. This sequence encodes CASSLESSTGELFF. The rearrangement links TRBV7-2 to TRBJ2-2, with no clear D. V gave up 1 base and J gave up 4 bases, with 7 bases separating them. Germline V lookup: CDR1 SGHTA, CDR2 FQGNSA. The CDR3 has 14 residues. Supplemented by reference TRBV7-2 and TRBJ2-2, the full variable domain reads GAGVSQSPSNKVTEKGKDVELRCDPISGHTALYWYRQSLGQGLEFLIYFQGNSAPDKSGLPSDRFSAERTGGSVSTLTIQRTQQEDSAVYLCASSLESSTGELFFGEGSRLTVL.